The 11 T cell receptor beta chains below all came from one sample that was sequenced in a study of cytomegalovirus exposure and HLA in healthy donors. With 60 Vbeta and 13 Jbeta primers, the PCR was carried out. The method was immunoSEQ multiplex PCR; TCRdb's version includes in-frame clones alone and lacks a portion of them. This repertoire includes around 65,000 clones. The sequencing sample was made of PBMCs. Receptors originate from a man aged 25 to 40 in good health and CMV-seropositive.

The J gene is TRBJ1-5, the V gene TRBV15; a weak D match, TRBD1 (6 bases). The CDR3 totals 15 residues. V lost 0 bases to trimming and J lost 6 bases, with 12 bases between them. Germline CDR1 reads LNHNV; CDR2 reads YYDKDF (reference sequence). The CDR3 region is CATSRDRGEGQPQHF. In DNA form, the CDR3 reads TGTGCCACCAGCAGAGATAGGGGGGAGGGTCAGCCCCAGCATTTT.

The rearrangement joins TRBV30 to TRBJ2-1; D is ambiguous. CDR1 and CDR2 (germline): GTSNPN, SVGIG (reference sequence). The CDR3 totals 13 residues. Trimming stripped 0 bases from V and 6 bases from J, with 9 bases between. The CDR3 DNA reads TGTGCCTGGAGTGTCTCTAGTATCAATGAGCAGTTCTTC. Protein: CAWSVSSINEQFF.

This chain joins TRBV6-1 and TRBJ2-3; possible D gene TRBD1, 5 bases. V lost 5 bases to trimming and J lost 4 bases, with 10 bases between them. Germline assignment: CDR1 MNHNS and CDR2 SASEGT. This CDR3 is 13 amino acids long. For the CDR3, the DNA is TGTGCCAGCAGTTATATCAGGGCAGATACGCAGTATTTT. Amino acids: CASSYIRADTQYF.

The chain employs TRBV5-8 and TRBJ2-1; 9 nucleotides agree with TRBD1. Germline assignment: CDR1 SGHTS and CDR2 YDEGEE. This CDR3 is 15 amino acids long. The V segment lost 3 bases and the J segment 6 bases; nucleotides outside the gene matches: 7. CDR3 DNA sequence: TGTGCCAGCAGCTATGGGACAGGGCTAACCAATGAGCAGTTCTTC. Translating gives CASSYGTGLTNEQFF.

V and J are TRBV9 and TRBJ2-3; TRBD2 matches 7 bases. V lost 0 bases to trimming and J lost 6 bases; unmatched junction nucleotides: 7. This CDR3 is 15 amino acids long. Germline CDR1 SGDLS, CDR2 YYNGEE. CDR3 sequence (DNA): TGTGCCAGCAGCGTAGGGGGACTAAATGTGGATACGCAGTATTTT. Translation: CASSVGGLNVDTQYF.

The V gene is TRBV7-9, the J gene TRBJ1-2, with unresolved D. Trimming cost V 2 bases and J 4 bases, with 11 bases left between them. CDR1 and CDR2 from the germline V gene are SEHNR and FQNEAQ (reference sequence). This CDR3 region has 14 residues. The CDR3 nucleotides read TGTGCCAGCAGCTTAAGCGGGGTTAGCTATGGCTACACCTTC. Translating gives CASSLSGVSYGYTF. The complete variable domain, with remaining parts taken from reference TRBV7-9 and TRBJ1-2, reads DTGVSQNPRHKITKRGQNVTFRCDPISEHNRLYWYRQTLGQGPEFLTYFQNEAQLEKSRLLSDRFSAERPKGSFSTLEIQRTEQGDSAMYLCASSLSGVSYGYTFGSGTRLTVV.

The rearrangement uses TRBV4-2 and TRBJ2-7; 9 nucleotides align to TRBD2. This CDR3 region has 16 residues. V lost 1 base and J lost 2; bases outside the gene matches: 6. CDR1 and CDR2 (germline): LGHNA, YNFKEQ. The chain's CDR3 is CASSQGLADLTYEQYF. For the CDR3, the DNA is TGTGCCAGCAGCCAAGGACTAGCGGACCTAACCTACGAGCAGTACTTC.

In DNA form, the CDR3 reads TGTGCCAGCAGCCCCCGATGGTCGGATGAAAAACTGTTTTTT. This gives the protein CASSPRWSDEKLFF. V is TRBV14 and J is TRBJ1-4, with D unclear. V was shortened by 4 bases and J by 6 bases, with 12 bases between the two germline ends. The germline V gene has CDR1 SGHDN and CDR2 FVKESK. The length of the CDR3 is 14 residues.

The chain joins TRBV4-2 to TRBJ1-5; 7 bases are shared with TRBD1. The V gene end was trimmed by 3 bases and the J gene end by 4 bases; junction bases not matched to a gene: 6. The CDR3 contains 15 residues. The V gene's germline CDR1 is LGHNA and CDR2 YNFKEQ. The CDR3 loop is CASSHLQGENQPQHF. In DNA, the CDR3 is TGTGCCAGCAGCCATCTCCAGGGGGAAAATCAGCCCCAGCATTTT.

The chain is built from TRBV5-4 and TRBJ2-5, with TRBD2 matching 8 bases. The CDR3 covers 15 residues. From germline, CDR1 is SGHNT and CDR2 YYREEE (reference sequence). V shed 3 bases and J 2 bases; nucleotides not matched to a gene: 6. CDR3 residues: CASSSGLAGQETQYF. For the CDR3, the DNA is TGTGCCAGCAGCTCCGGACTAGCAGGACAAGAGACCCAGTACTTC.

V usage is TRBV7-3 and J usage is TRBJ2-1; TRBD1 is a possible D gene (6 bases). Germline assignment: CDR1 SGHTA and CDR2 FQGTGA. This CDR3 comprises 17 residues. With 5 bases removed from V and 0 bases from J, the gap between germline ends came to 17 bases. CDR3 coding DNA: TGTGCCAGCAGCCCGGGACACGACTCCCTCTCCTACAATGAGCAGTTCTTC. It yields the protein CASSPGHDSLSYNEQFF.